Listed here are 22 T cell receptor beta chains from one sample, sequenced in a study of beta chain features in type 1 diabetes. The study's findings and limits: Moderate but significant shortening of TCRB CDR3s was recorded in all four CD4+ subsets from Type 1 diabetes patients.

Every isolated RNA sample was fully reverse transcribed, so sequencing captured expressed TCRB transcripts. Profiling relied on immunoSEQ multiplex PCR, and the TCRdb table lists in-frame clones only, not all of them. Among hundreds of thousands of clones listed, roughly 12% were seen once. Their cognate antigens are unknown. The source material was naive CD4+ T cells from blood. These receptors were obtained from a man between 18 and 35 years old with type 1 diabetes.

This clone was seen a few times. This chain uses TRBV7-9 with TRBJ1-1; no reliable D call. The CDR3 sequence is 12 residues long. Trimming took 8 bases from V and 1 from J, leaving 8 bases between them. Looked up from germline, CDR1 is SEHNR and CDR2 is FQNEAQ (reference sequence). The CDR3 is CASHPGNTEAFF. CDR3 DNA sequence: TGTGCCAGCCACCCAGGGAACACTGAAGCTTTCTTT. Full variable domain (missing parts from reference TRBV7-9 and TRBJ1-1): DTGVSQNPRHKITKRGQNVTFRCDPISEHNRLYWYRQTLGQGPEFLTYFQNEAQLEKSRLLSDRFSAERPKGSFSTLEIQRTEQGDSAMYLCASHPGNTEAFFGQGTRLTVV.

V is TRBV2 and J is TRBJ1-1, with no clear D. V lost 5 bases, J lost 0 bases, and 10 bases lay in between. Per the germline V gene, CDR1 is SNHLY and CDR2 is FYNNEI. This CDR3 is 14 amino acids long. CDR3 nucleotide sequence: TGTGCCAGCAGTTACCAGACGGTGAACACTGAAGCTTTCTTT. This translates into CASSYQTVNTEAFF.

This clone was counted a few times. Other DNA sequences in this specimen translate into the identical CDR3. The chain uses TRBV5-1 and TRBJ2-5, with TRBD1 matching over 8 bases. CDR3 size: 15 residues. The germline V gene encodes CDR1 SGHRS and CDR2 YFSETQ. The ends lost 0 bases at V and 3 bases at J; junction bases unmatched: 4. CDR3 bases: TGCGCCAGCAGCTTGGTCCCAGGGGGCGAAGAGACCCAGTACTTC. This encodes CASSLVPGGEETQYF.

For this clone: One junction end does not reproduce the germline sequence, and a read error may be involved. The rearrangement links TRBV7-7 to TRBJ2-5, with D perhaps TRBD1 (5 bases). Germline V gives CDR1 SSHAT, CDR2 FNYEAQ (reference sequence). The CDR3 consists of 14 residues. CDR3 loop: CASSSEQGSGTQYF. The CDR3 DNA sequence: TGTGCTAGCAGCTCCGAGCAGGGCTCTGGGACCCAGTACTTC. Together with reference TRBV7-7 and TRBJ2-5, the CDR3 gives the full variable domain: GAGVSQSPRYKVTKRGQDVTLRCDPISSHATLYWYQQALGQGPEFLTYFNYEAQPDKSGLPSDRFSAERPEGSISTLTIQRTEQRDSAMYRCASSSEQGSGTQYFGPGTRLLVL.

The CDR3 nucleotides read TGTGCCAGCAGTGAAGACGGTAGCGGGCACAATGAGCAGTTCTTC. Amino acids: CASSEDGSGHNEQFF. V usage is TRBV2 and J usage is TRBJ2-1; 7 bases map to TRBD2. The length of the CDR3 is 15 residues. Germline V gene lookup returns CDR1 SNHLY and CDR2 FYNNEI. The V and J ends lost 1 base and 5 bases, in that order; junction bases with no gene match: 5.

This clone was detected a few times. The rearrangement links TRBV4-1 to TRBJ2-6; 11 bases match TRBD1. After removal of 1 base from V and 2 bases from J, the junction contained 4 bases not matched to a gene. The germline gives CDR1 MGHRA, CDR2 YSYEKL. The CDR3 totals 18 residues. The chain's CDR3 is CASSQGGTGGAGANVLTF. CDR3 coding DNA: TGCGCCAGCAGCCAAGGCGGGACAGGGGGAGCTGGGGCCAACGTCCTGACTTTC.

The V call is TRBV5-1, the J call TRBJ1-5, with no clear D. V was cut by 5 bases and J by 0 bases, with 12 bases left in between. Germline-derived CDR1 and CDR2 are SGHRS and YFSETQ. The CDR3 consists of 15 residues. The CDR3 nucleotides are TGCGCCAGCAGTAAAGACCCAGGTAGCAATCAGCCCCAGCATTTT. Its protein product is CASSKDPGSNQPQHF.

The J gene is TRBJ2-7, the V gene TRBV28; 8 nucleotides line up with TRBD1. V was clipped by 5 bases and J by 0 bases; unmatched bases: 6. The length of the CDR3 is 15 residues. Looked up from germline, CDR1 is MDHEN and CDR2 is SYDVKM. This CDR3 is CASSRNTGGSYEQYF. CDR3 coding DNA: TGTGCCAGCAGTCGTAATACAGGGGGCTCCTACGAGCAGTACTTC.

The rearrangement uses TRBV13 and TRBJ1-1; D is possibly TRBD1 (6 bases). From germline, CDR1 is PRHDT and CDR2 FYEKMQ (reference sequence). CDR3 length: 14 residues. Trimming pared 5 bases from V and 5 bases from J, leaving 15 bases between. DNA for the CDR3: TGTGCCAGCAGCATCGGATTAGACAGGACTGAAGCTTTCTTT. Protein sequence: CASSIGLDRTEAFF.

The rearrangement uses TRBV28 and TRBJ2-6, with 8 bases fitting TRBD1. The CDR3 loop spans 17 amino acids. CDR1 is MDHEN and CDR2 is SYDVKM in the germline V gene. V lost 5 bases, J lost 6 bases, and 12 bases stayed unmatched. Here the CDR3 DNA reads TGTGCCAGCAGTCTGCCGGGACAGGTTTTAGAGGCCAACGTCCTGACTTTC. It is translated as CASSLPGQVLEANVLTF.

This clone was detected a few times. The V call is TRBV10-3, the J call TRBJ1-1, with D maybe TRBD1 (6 bases). Trimming left V 7 bases short and J 5 bases short, with 14 bases between. Germline V gene lookup returns CDR1 ENHRY and CDR2 SYGVKD. The CDR3 extends over 13 amino acids. The CDR3 region is CAINGAGETEAFF. DNA for the CDR3: TGTGCCATCAACGGCGCAGGGGAGACTGAAGCTTTCTTT.

V is TRBV4-1 and J is TRBJ2-1; D not resolved. Germline assignment: CDR1 MGHRA and CDR2 YSYEKL. Trimming took 6 bases from V and 0 from J, leaving 18 bases between them. CDR3 length: 17 amino acids. In DNA, the CDR3 is TGCGCCAGCAGTCCTAACCGTCAGGAGAGCTCCTACAATGAGCAGTTCTTC. This gives the protein CASSPNRQESSYNEQFF.

The gene calls are TRBV4-1 and TRBJ1-5, with a tentative D call TRBD1 (5 bases). V shed 4 bases and J shed 10 bases, with 11 bases lying between them. Germline CDR1 MGHRA, CDR2 YSYEKL. The CDR3 runs to 12 residues. The CDR3 DNA reads as TGCGCCAGCAGCCCAACAGGAGGTCCCCAGCATTTT. Translated: CASSPTGGPQHF.

The chain combines TRBV30 with TRBJ2-7, with D perhaps being TRBD1 or TRBD2 (7 bases each). Trimming took 1 base from V and 1 from J, leaving 11 bases between them. This CDR3 has 14 amino acids. Germline V CDR1 and CDR2: GTSNPN, SVGIG (reference sequence). The CDR3 reads CAWSGQGGSYEQYF. CDR3 sequence (DNA): TGTGCCTGGAGTGGCCAGGGGGGGTCCTACGAGCAGTACTTC.

Only a few counts were recorded for this clone. The chain couples TRBV28 to TRBJ1-1, with D perhaps matching TRBD1 (6 bases). Germline assignment: CDR1 MDHEN and CDR2 SYDVKM. Trimming removed 4 bases from V and 10 bases from J, with 10 bases in between. This CDR3 is built from 11 residues. Written as DNA, the CDR3 is TGTGCCAGCAGTTCCTACAGGGTAGCTTTCTTT. It yields the protein CASSSYRVAFF. The full variable domain, with the rest looked up from reference TRBV28 and TRBJ1-1, is DVKVTQSSRYLVKRTGEKVFLECVQDMDHENMFWYRQDPGLGLRLIYFSYDVKMKEKGDIPEGYSVSREKKERFSLILESASTNQTSMYLCASSSYRVAFFGQGTRLTVV.

On this clone itself: A junction end diverges from the germline sequence, so it may reflect a read error. CDR3 residues: CASSQVPGQGVSF. DNA of the CDR3: TGTGCCAGCAGCCAAGTCCCGGGACAGGGGGTAAGCTTC. The chain couples TRBV14 to TRBJ2-7; 11 bases line up with TRBD1. The CDR3 covers 13 residues. Germline V gives CDR1 SGHDN, CDR2 FVKESK. The complete variable domain, with remaining parts taken from reference TRBV14 and TRBJ2-7, reads EAGVTQFPSHSVIEKGQTVTLRCDPISGHDNLYWYRRVMGKEIKFLLHFVKESKQDESGMPNNRFLAERTGGTYSTLKVQPAELEDSGVYFCASSQVPGQGVSFGPGTRLTVT.

This clone was picked up a small number of times. The chain joins TRBV7-9 to TRBJ1-6; possibly TRBD1 for D (6 bases). Germline-derived CDR1 and CDR2 are SEHNR and FQNEAQ (reference sequence). The CDR3 runs 15 residues. Trimming cost V 1 base and J 7 bases, with 11 bases left between them. DNA for the CDR3: TGTGCCAGCAGCTTAGGAGGGGGAACAAATTCACCCCTCCACTTT. Protein: CASSLGGGTNSPLHF.

This clone was recorded a few times. This sample includes further DNA sequences coding for the same CDR3. This chain links TRBV10-3 with TRBJ1-5; a possible D gene is TRBD1 (6 bases). Germline values: CDR1 ENHRY, CDR2 SYGVKD. There are 15 residues in the CDR3. The ends were cut back, 3 bases at V and 2 bases at J, with 11 bases in the middle. CDR3 amino acids: CAISESGGGNQPQHF. As DNA, the CDR3 is TGTGCCATCAGTGAATCGGGGGGCGGCAATCAGCCCCAGCATTTT.

The chain couples TRBV7-9 to TRBJ2-3, with 7 positions matching TRBD2. Trimming at V came to 0 bases and at J to 5 bases, leaving 11 bases not matched to a gene. The germline CDR1 and CDR2 sequences are SEHNR and FQNEAQ (reference sequence). CDR3 length: 17 amino acids. CDR3 residues: CASSLASGGSLGDTQYF. CDR3 nucleotide sequence: TGTGCCAGCAGCTTAGCGTCCGGGGGGTCGCTGGGAGATACGCAGTATTTT.

This clone has more than one count but fewer than ten. In nucleotides, the CDR3 is TGTGCCAGCAGCTTAGGAGACGGCGACGCTGAAGCTTTCTTT. As protein: CASSLGDGDAEAFF. This chain connects TRBV11-2 to TRBJ1-1; D unresolved. Deletions cut 1 base from V and 6 bases from J, with 12 bases between. CDR1 is SGHAT and CDR2 is FQNNGV in the germline V gene. This CDR3 comprises 14 residues.

This clone was counted a few times. The V call is TRBV4-1, the J call TRBJ2-3, with 9 bases fitting TRBD2. There are 15 residues in the CDR3. The germline V gene has CDR1 MGHRA and CDR2 YSYEKL. Trimming at V came to 0 bases and at J to 5 bases, leaving 3 bases not matched to a gene. In DNA, the CDR3 is TGCGCCAGCAGCCAAGACTTAGCGGGGGAAGATACGCAGTATTTT. Residues: CASSQDLAGEDTQYF.

The chain recombines TRBV15 with TRBJ2-5; D remains ambiguous. This CDR3 spans 15 amino acids. Trimming took off 0 bases at V and 1 base at J, with 9 bases between the two ends. CDR1 is LNHNV and CDR2 is YYDKDF in the germline V gene (reference sequence). CDR3 amino acids: CATSRDTGIQETQYF. The CDR3 DNA is TGTGCCACCAGCAGAGATACCGGAATCCAAGAGACCCAGTACTTC.